This T cell receptor (beta chain) was profiled in a study of regulatory T cells in long-lasting Graves disease. In building TCR beta libraries, iRepertoire HTBI primers were used together with Arm-PCR of CDR3 regions. One entry per CDR3 protein, called by TCRdb with MiXCR from the multiplex PCR reads. The sample lists 400,000 to 650,000 distinct CDR3 sequences; approximately 16% were seen once. In its sample, this clonotype was seen many times. Antigen: not known. At one end the junction does not follow the germline gene, possibly because of a read error. Specified time point: newly diagnosed GD, antithyroid drugs for less than 3 months. PBMC RNA served as the TCR library source. Whole-study results and caveats: More public clonotypes were shared by persistent patients (about 3,000) than by new patients (approximately 1,000).

This same sample was also part of a study on T cells in Graves' hyperthyroidism and ophthalmopathy. That study reports: The primer set for the first-round RT-PCR of the TCR CDR3 was HTBI.

The material was peripheral blood mononuclear cells (PBMCs), obtained at new diagnosis, from a patient treated with antithyroid drugs. The origin of this receptor is a woman aged 35-65 years with Graves disease.

This chain's CDR3 is CANSLGPRNTIYF. As DNA, the CDR3 is TGTGCCAACAGCTTGGGCCCGAGAAACACCATATATTTT. V gene TRBV11-2 combines with J gene TRBJ1-3; D unresolved. This CDR3 region has 13 residues. CDR1 is SGHAT and CDR2 is FQNNGV in the germline V gene.